The entry that follows covers one T cell receptor (beta chain) sequence. No antigen is known for it. This specimen comes from a study of T cells in Graves' hyperthyroidism and ophthalmopathy. Findings of the study overall: It was a median approximately 6.9 months before onset that the model predicted ophthalmopathy. Researchers found most expanded thyroid clonotypes above 0.001 in blood as well.

Calling Graves' hyperthyroidism stable meant ophthalmopathy did not progress within 18 months. Diagnoses were established using clinical symptoms, serum thyroxine and TRAb, thyroid ultrasound and orbital computed tomography. Per germline, CDR1 SGHAT and CDR2 FQNNGV. There are 16 residues in the CDR3. RNA transcripts were the template for amplifying TCR beta CDR3 regions. The HTBI primer set drove a first-round RT-PCR of the TCR CDR3. TCRdb processed the multiplex PCR reads anew with MiXCR; each CDR3 protein has one entry. The data show under 700,000 distinct CDR3 sequences, about 45% seen once. V gene TRBV11-2 combines with J gene TRBJ2-2; 8 bases line up with TRBD1. The TCR originated in a young woman with Graves' hyperthyroidism. Material: peripheral blood or thyroid tissue (not recorded which). The CDR3 DNA follows: TGTGCAGCAGTAGACCCGGACAGGGCAAACACCGGGGAGCTGTTTTTT. Its translation is CAAVDPDRANTGELFF.